Listed below are T cell receptor beta chains from one sample, sequenced in a study of T cell responses to AZD1222 COVID-19 vaccine. Assay used: immunoSEQ multiplex PCR; TCRdb lists only in-frame clones, some missing. The sample yields about 110,000 clones, around 89% seen once. Sequenced here: peripheral blood, sampled on day 0 of AZD1222 vaccination. The receptors here all came from an adult in good health. Each CDR3 is given with its conserved first and last residue. D genes are given only for firm matches. Clone size is given for some rows only: seen once, a few or many times, or a class if the clone is expanded.

j_gene,d_gene,abundance,len,v_gene,CDR3nt,CDR3aa
TRBJ1-3,.,.,15,TRBV4-2,TGTGCCAGCAGCCAAGAGCCGGATGGTGGAAACACCATATATTTT,CASSQEPDGGNTIYF
TRBJ2-2,.,.,14,TRBV6-5,TGTGCCAGTGAGTCTGCGGGTAACACCGGGGAGCTGTTTTTT,CASESAGNTGELFF
TRBJ1-6,.,.,15,TRBV7-8,TGTGCCAGCAGCTTATTAGATGGGGCAGGATCACCCCTCCACTTT,CASSLLDGAGSPLHF
TRBJ1-6,.,few,13,TRBV7-9,TGTGCCAGCAGCCCTCAGACACAAGGGACCCTCCACTTT,CASSPQTQGTLHF
TRBJ2-1,.,once,16,TRBV18,TGTGCCAGCTCACCTCCCGGACAGAGAGACCTCAATGAGCAGTTCTTC,CASSPPGQRDLNEQFF
TRBJ1-6,.,once,15,TRBV7-2,TGTGCCAGCAGCCCTACTGGGCAGGACAATTCACCCCTCCACTTT,CASSPTGQDNSPLHF
TRBJ2-2,TRBD2,.,15,TRBV14,TGTGCCAGCGCCGGTGTAGCGGGAACCACCGGGGAGCTGTTTTTT,CASAGVAGTTGELFF
TRBJ1-2,.,once,14,TRBV7-2,TGTGCCAGCAGCGAGGGTAGGGGCCGGGATGGCTACACCTTC,CASSEGRGRDGYTF
TRBJ2-7,.,.,14,TRBV5-5,TGTGCCAGCAGCTTGGAGGGGGGAGGTGGGGAGCAGTACTTC,CASSLEGGGGEQYF
TRBJ1-1,TRBD1,.,14,TRBV5-4,TGTGCCAGCAGCTTGGGACAGGGAGTGTCTGAAGCTTTCTTT,CASSLGQGVSEAFF
TRBJ2-7,.,.,15,TRBV5-1,TGCGCCAGCAGCTTGGGTCGGGGGGCCATATACGAGCAGTACTTC,CASSLGRGAIYEQYF
TRBJ2-7,.,few,12,TRBV30,TGTGCCTGGAGCCGGACCCCCTACGAGCAGTACTTC,CAWSRTPYEQYF
TRBJ1-6,.,.,15,TRBV19,TGTGCCAGTAGTAACGACAGGACGTATTTTTCACCCCTCCACTTT,CASSNDRTYFSPLHF
TRBJ2-5,.,.,11,TRBV12-3/TRBV12-4,TGTGCCAGCAGCGCCCAAAGGGCCCAGTACTTC,CASSAQRAQYF
TRBJ1-1,.,once,12,TRBV25-1,TGTGCCAGCAGTGAAGGGGGATCCGAAGCTTTCTTT,CASSEGGSEAFF
TRBJ2-2,.,.,15,TRBV5-1,TGCGCCAGCAGCTTGGGAGCGGCGGACACCGGGGAGCTGTTTTTT,CASSLGAADTGELFF
TRBJ2-7,TRBD1,.,13,TRBV2,TGTGCCAGTACGGGACAGGGGACCTACGAGCAGTACTTC,CASTGQGTYEQYF
TRBJ1-5,.,.,15,TRBV3-1/TRBV3-2,TGTGCCAGCAGCCCTCGCGGAGGGACCAATCAGCCCCAGCATTTT,CASSPRGGTNQPQHF
TRBJ1-5,.,.,14,TRBV19,TGTGCCAGTACTCGGCCCGACAGGAGTCAGCCCCAGCATTTT,CASTRPDRSQPQHF
TRBJ1-5,.,once,14,TRBV30,TGTGCCTGGAGTGAGGACAGACGCAATCAGCCCCAGCATTTT,CAWSEDRRNQPQHF
TRBJ1-2,.,.,13,TRBV3-1/TRBV3-2,TGTGCCAGCAGCCAAGAGCAGGGGCTTGGCTACACCTTC,CASSQEQGLGYTF
TRBJ1-3,.,.,15,TRBV18,TGTGCCAGCTCACCACAAGCAGGGCCTGGAAACACCATATATTTT,CASSPQAGPGNTIYF